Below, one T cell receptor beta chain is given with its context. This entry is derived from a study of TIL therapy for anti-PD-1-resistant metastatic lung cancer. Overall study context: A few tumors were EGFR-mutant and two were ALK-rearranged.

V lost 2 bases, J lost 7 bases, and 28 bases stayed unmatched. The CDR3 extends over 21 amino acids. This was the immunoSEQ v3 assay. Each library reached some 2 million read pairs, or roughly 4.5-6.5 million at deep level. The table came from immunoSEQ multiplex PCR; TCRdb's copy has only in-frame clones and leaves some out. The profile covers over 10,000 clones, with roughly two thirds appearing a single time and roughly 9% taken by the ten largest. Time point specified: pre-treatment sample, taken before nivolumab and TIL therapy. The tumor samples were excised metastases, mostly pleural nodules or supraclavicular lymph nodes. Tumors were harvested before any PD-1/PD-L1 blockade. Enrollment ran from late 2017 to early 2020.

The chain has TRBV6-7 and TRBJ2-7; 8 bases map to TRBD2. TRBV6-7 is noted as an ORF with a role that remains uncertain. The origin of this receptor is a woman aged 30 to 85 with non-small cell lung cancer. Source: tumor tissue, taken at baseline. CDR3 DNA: TGTGCCAGCAGTTACGCCCGGACTAGCTTTAGGTTCCTCCGGGGAACTTGGGAGCAGTACTTC. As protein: CASSYARTSFRFLRGTWEQYF.